Listed below are T cell receptor beta chains from one sample, sequenced in a study of CD8+ T cells in alopecia areata. TCRdb's table, derived via immunoSEQ multiplex PCR, lists solely in-frame clones and lacks some. The sample lists 130,000 to 150,000 clones, around 47% seen once, with approximately 7% in the top ten. Sequencing was done on a sample of CD4+ T cells sorted from blood. Every receptor here comes from a human donor with alopecia areata. Both conserved end residues are part of each CDR3. The D gene is left open where the match is weak. Clone size is not always given. Where it is, it says once, few, many or a class for expanded clones.

CASSPDSYGYTF,few,TRBV7-9,TRBJ1-2,NA
CASRDRGYEQYF,NA,TRBV28,TRBJ2-7,TRBD1
CASSTRQGHYGYTF,NA,TRBV11-2,TRBJ1-2,TRBD1
CASSFRVDNEKLFF,few,TRBV7-9,TRBJ1-4,NA
CSVEDWGRVLNTEAFF,NA,TRBV29-1,TRBJ1-1,NA
CSTDSGLSTDTQYF,NA,TRBV29-1,TRBJ2-3,NA
CASSLGTGDRRRETQYF,NA,TRBV5-1,TRBJ2-5,NA
CSVGAQGLNEQFF,NA,TRBV29-1,TRBJ2-1,NA
CASSLPPGTGVTEAFF,NA,TRBV27,TRBJ1-1,TRBD1
CASSQVGPPTADTQYF,NA,TRBV4-2,TRBJ2-3,NA
CASSLGDSWETQYF,NA,TRBV5-1,TRBJ2-5,NA
CASSLGQGQETQYF,NA,TRBV11-2,TRBJ2-5,NA
CSVATAGFEKLFF,NA,TRBV29-1,TRBJ1-4,NA
CASSPGVGSEQYF,NA,TRBV5-1,TRBJ2-7,NA
CASSLRDSLFEQYF,few,TRBV19,TRBJ2-7,TRBD1
CSETTGYEQFF,few,TRBV29-1,TRBJ2-1,TRBD1
CASSRVGEATGYTF,NA,TRBV5-6,TRBJ1-2,NA
CSVVPRVNEQFF,few,TRBV29-1,TRBJ2-1,NA
CASSRLAGAYNEQFF,NA,TRBV7-6,TRBJ2-1,TRBD2
CSVAVFRTDSYNEQFF,NA,TRBV29-1,TRBJ2-1,NA
CASTIGAPTRGAFF,once,TRBV28,TRBJ1-1,NA
CATGPRPTSTTTDTQYF,NA,TRBV27,TRBJ2-3,NA
CASRPRTSSSHIQYF,few,TRBV6-5,TRBJ2-4,TRBD2
CASSHLGTEASGANVLTF,NA,TRBV18,TRBJ2-6,TRBD1
CASSPFNWGISDTGELFF,NA,TRBV5-1,TRBJ2-2,NA
CASSRRGNTEAFF,few,TRBV6-5,TRBJ1-1,NA
CSVVGDYNEQFF,NA,TRBV29-1,TRBJ2-1,NA
CSCRDPQKQYF,NA,TRBV29-1,TRBJ2-7,NA
CASSRYTGQKYEKLFF,few,TRBV18,TRBJ1-4,NA
CSVTGWDSSYEQYF,NA,TRBV29-1,TRBJ2-7,TRBD1
CAWTRRNEQFF,NA,TRBV30,TRBJ2-1,NA
CASSLVSPAQYF,once,TRBV11-2,TRBJ2-3,NA
CASSSLAGEETQYF,NA,TRBV5-4,TRBJ2-5,TRBD2
CASSYGTLRTANYGYTF,few,TRBV5-6,TRBJ1-2,NA
CSEGGVTDTQYF,few,TRBV29-1,TRBJ2-3,NA
CSVGGAPGYTF,few,TRBV29-1,TRBJ1-2,NA
CASSSPGSNQPQHF,NA,TRBV28,TRBJ1-5,NA